These 17 T cell receptor beta chains originate from one sample sequenced in a study of blood T cell repertoires in COVID-19. Assay: immunoSEQ multiplex PCR; the TCRdb copy retains only in-frame clones and omits some. The sample carries 150,000 to 160,000 clones, around 80% recorded once. The source material was peripheral blood. Receptors were obtained from a man aged 55-75 years with acute or convalescent COVID-19.

The sample holds many counts of this clone. V is TRBV7-2 and J is TRBJ1-1; perhaps TRBD1 as D (6 bases). This CDR3 is built from 14 residues. Germline V gene lookup returns CDR1 SGHTA and CDR2 FQGNSA. V was clipped by 5 bases and J by 0 bases, with 10 bases between them. The CDR3 nucleotides read TGTGCCAGCAGCCCCAGGGGCATGAACACTGAAGCTTTCTTT. Translating it yields CASSPRGMNTEAFF.

The rearrangement uses TRBV28 and TRBJ2-1; D possibly corresponds to TRBD2 (6 bases). Trimming cost V 8 bases and J 8 bases, with 16 bases left between them. Germline loops: CDR1 MDHEN, CDR2 SYDVKM. The CDR3 consists of 13 residues. CDR3 protein: CASCRAGGDEQFF. The DNA of the CDR3 is TGTGCCAGCTGCCGGGCAGGAGGGGATGAGCAGTTCTTC.

In its sample, this clone was seen a few times. The chain combines TRBV2 with TRBJ2-1; 10 bases are a match to TRBD2. V trimming: 7 bases; J trimming: 8 bases; junction bases outside the gene matches: 20. The germline V gene encodes CDR1 SNHLY and CDR2 FYNNEI. This CDR3 comprises 18 residues. CDR3: CASTWGYKREGDGDEQFF. Here the CDR3 DNA reads TGTGCCAGCACCTGGGGTTACAAGCGGGAGGGAGACGGAGATGAGCAGTTCTTC.

This clone was recorded a few times. CDR3 DNA sequence: TGTGCCAGCAGGTACCATAGCGGGGGGCTCACAGATACGCAGTATTTT. It specifies CASRYHSGGLTDTQYF. The chain couples TRBV6-2 or TRBV6-3 to TRBJ2-3, with TRBD2 matching over 10 bases. Germline V CDR1 and CDR2: MNHEY, SVGEGT. The CDR3 is 16 amino acids. Unmatched junction bases numbered 8, after V lost 6 bases and J lost 2 bases.

V is TRBV19 and J is TRBJ1-1; D is uncertain. Deletions cut 3 bases from V and 0 bases from J, with 5 bases between. The CDR3 consists of 13 residues. Per the germline V gene, CDR1 is LNHDA and CDR2 is SQIVND (reference sequence). CDR3 nucleotides: TGTGCCAGTAGTATGACATTGAACACTGAAGCTTTCTTT. As protein: CASSMTLNTEAFF. Full variable domain (missing parts from reference TRBV19 and TRBJ1-1): DGGITQSPKYLFRKEGQNVTLSCEQNLNHDAMYWYRQDPGQGLRLIYYSQIVNDFQKGDIAEGYSVSREKKESFPLTVTSAQKNPTAFYLCASSMTLNTEAFFGQGTRLTVV.

This chain uses TRBV19 with TRBJ2-3; 10 nucleotides agree with TRBD1. Germline CDR1 LNHDA, CDR2 SQIVND (reference sequence). The trim removed 6 bases at V and 6 bases at J, leaving 3 bases unmatched. This CDR3 spans 13 amino acids. Here the CDR3 DNA reads TGTGCCAGTAGGACAGGGGGCGCGGATACGCAGTATTTT. It specifies CASRTGGADTQYF.

The rearrangement uses TRBV4-3 and TRBJ1-2; 9 bases line up with TRBD1. The CDR3 contains 17 residues. CDR1 is LGHNA, CDR2 YSLEER, per germline. Trimming took 0 bases from V and 2 from J; bases not matched to a gene: 7. CDR3 in amino acids: CASSQEGTGTGNYGYTF. The DNA of the CDR3 is TGCGCCAGCAGCCAAGAAGGGACCGGGACAGGGAACTATGGCTACACCTTC.

The rearrangement links TRBV3-1 (or the pseudogene TRBV3-2) to TRBJ2-3, with 8 bases that match TRBD2. This CDR3 is 16 amino acids long. The J segment lost 0 bases and the V segment lost 4 bases, leaving 6 bases of the junction unmatched. Germline values: CDR1 LGHDT, CDR2 YNNKEL (reference sequence). CDR3: CASSPRSGASTDTQYF. The CDR3 bases are TGTGCCAGCAGCCCTCGTAGCGGGGCCAGCACAGATACGCAGTATTTT.

In its sample, this clone was seen once. The chain is built from TRBV15 and TRBJ1-5, with 9 positions matching TRBD1. Germline trimming cut 4 bases from V and 9 bases from J; bases unmatched to any gene: 4. The CDR3 covers 13 residues. CDR1 and CDR2 from the germline V gene are LNHNV and YYDKDF (reference sequence). The CDR3 reads CATSTTGGRPQHF. CDR3 sequence (DNA): TGTGCCACCAGCACAACAGGGGGCCGGCCCCAGCATTTT. The full variable domain, rest sourced from reference TRBV15 and TRBJ1-5, is DAMVIQNPRYQVTQFGKPVTLSCSQTLNHNVMYWYQQKSSQAPKLLFHYYDKDFNNEADTPDNFQSRRPNTSFCFLDIRSPGLGDTAMYLCATSTTGGRPQHFGDGTRLSIL.

The chain combines TRBV7-3 with TRBJ2-1; 12 positions match TRBD2. Germline CDR1 SGHTA, CDR2 FQGTGA. The CDR3 has 15 amino acids. With V trimmed by 4 bases and J by 6 bases, 4 bases remained unmatched. Here the CDR3 DNA reads TGTGCCAGCAGCTCCCAGGGACTAGCGGGCAATGAGCAGTTCTTC. Its translation: CASSSQGLAGNEQFF.

The chain combines TRBV5-1 with TRBJ1-1; tentatively, D is TRBD1 (5 bases). Germline CDR1 reads SGHRS; CDR2 reads YFSETQ. This CDR3 spans 13 amino acids. Trimming shortened V by 4 bases and J by 1 base, and 8 bases separated the two germline ends. The CDR3 protein is CASSIGQNTEAFF. CDR3 DNA: TGCGCCAGCAGCATCGGACAGAACACTGAAGCTTTCTTT. The whole variable domain, filled in from reference TRBV5-1 and TRBJ1-1, reads KAGVTQTPRYLIKTRGQQVTLSCSPISGHRSVSWYQQTPGQGLQFLFEYFSETQRNKGNFPGRFSGRQFSNSRSEMNVSTLELGDSALYLCASSIGQNTEAFFGQGTRLTVV.

This clone occurred a few times. The chain links TRBV6-6 to TRBJ2-1; TRBD2 aligns across 8 bases. V dropped 6 bases and J dropped 6; count of bases not matched to a gene: 13. The CDR3 length is 16 residues. Per the germline V gene, CDR1 is MNHNY and CDR2 is SVGAGI (reference sequence). The CDR3: CASRPRGRGVSNEQFF. As DNA, the CDR3 is TGTGCCAGCAGACCCCGCGGGCGGGGGGTTAGCAATGAGCAGTTCTTC.

The chain has TRBV9 and TRBJ2-3, with 14 positions matching TRBD2. Germline assignment: CDR1 SGDLS and CDR2 YYNGEE. This CDR3 comprises 21 residues. Unmatched junction bases numbered 12, after V lost 0 bases and J lost 0 bases. The CDR3 loop is CASSVALPGLAGDASTDTQYF. The CDR3 DNA follows: TGTGCCAGCAGCGTAGCCCTACCGGGACTAGCGGGGGATGCTAGCACAGATACGCAGTATTTT. Based on the CDR3 plus reference TRBV9 and TRBJ2-3, the full variable domain is DSGVTQTPKHLITATGQRVTLRCSPRSGDLSVYWYQQSLDQGLQFLIQYYNGEERAKGNILERFSAQQFPDLHSELNLSSLELGDSALYFCASSVALPGLAGDASTDTQYFGPGTRLTVL.

This clone was recorded once. The rearrangement joins TRBV3-1 (or the pseudogene TRBV3-2) to TRBJ1-2, with D perhaps TRBD1 (6 bases). Germline CDR1 and CDR2: LGHDT and YNNKEL (reference sequence). Trimming pared 0 bases from V and 3 bases from J, leaving 11 bases between. CDR3 size: 15 residues. The CDR3 is CASSQDSRGDYGYTF. Here the CDR3 DNA reads TGTGCCAGCAGCCAAGACAGCAGGGGTGACTATGGCTACACCTTC.

The CDR3 DNA follows: TGTGCCAGCAAAAGGGGAATGAACACTGAAGCTTTCTTT. Its protein is CASKRGMNTEAFF. The chain has TRBV27 and TRBJ1-1; a possible D gene is TRBD1 (5 bases). The CDR3 runs 13 residues. V was clipped by 7 bases and J by 0 bases, with 9 bases between them. Per the germline V gene, CDR1 is MNHEY and CDR2 is SMNVEV (reference sequence).

A word on this clone: At one end, the junction sequence differs from germline, possibly due to a read error. V gene TRBV28 combines with J gene TRBJ1-3, with 12 nucleotides matching TRBD1. Germline CDR1 is MDHEN and CDR2 is SYDVKM. This CDR3 comprises 13 residues. The CDR3 loop reads CASRGTGGRGGVF. The CDR3 DNA reads TGTGCCAGCAGGGGGACAGGGGGCCGAGGAGGGGTTTTT.

This chain links TRBV27 with TRBJ1-5, with D possibly being TRBD1 (5 bases). The CDR3 has 15 amino acids. CDR1 MNHEY and CDR2 SMNVEV come from the germline V gene (reference sequence). The V gene lost 5 bases and the J gene lost 0 bases, with 11 bases spanning the gap. CDR3 DNA: TGTGCCAGCAGTCGTCAGGGAAATAGCAATCAGCCCCAGCATTTT. Translated: CASSRQGNSNQPQHF.